This is a list of T cell receptor beta chains from one sample in a study of T-cell memory formation after mild COVID-19. Using its own MiXCR run on the 5' RACE reads, TCRdb lists one record per CDR3 protein. The table shows roughly 320,000 distinct CDR3 sequences, with under 30% occurring only once. The material sequenced was PBMCs or a T cell subset sorted from them (not recorded which). These TCRs come from an adult woman who had mild COVID-19 (a few samples of this study predate the infection). Cell type and time point are not known. CDR3s include the opening cysteine and the closing phenylalanine or tryptophan. A D gene is named only where the DNA matches it firmly. For some rows the clone size is stated as once, few or many, or as a class when expanded; others skip it.

v_gene	j_gene	abundance	d_gene	CDR3aa	CDR3nt
TRBV27	TRBJ2-7	NA	NA	CASSFRTVSSYEQYF	TGTGCCAGCAGTTTTCGCACGGTCTCCTCCTACGAGCAGTACTTC
TRBV3-1	TRBJ2-1	NA	NA	CASSQDLGKQFF	TGTGCCAGCAGCCAAGATTTAGGCAAGCAGTTCTTC
TRBV6-5	TRBJ2-1	few	NA	CASSYSTVIPYNEQFF	TGTGCCAGCAGTTACTCGACGGTAATCCCCTACAATGAGCAGTTCTTC
TRBV7-9	TRBJ2-3	NA	NA	CASSLRVSDSTDTQYF	TGTGCCAGCAGCTTAAGGGTTAGCGATAGCACAGATACGCAGTATTTT
TRBV9	TRBJ2-7	few	NA	CASSVASGTTYEQYF	TGTGCCAGCAGCGTAGCGTCAGGGACCACCTACGAGCAGTACTTC
TRBV7-9	TRBJ2-7	many	NA	CASSQDSSREQYF	TGTGCCAGCAGCCAGGACAGTTCACGCGAGCAGTACTTC
TRBV7-9	TRBJ2-5	once	NA	CASSLGKGETQYF	TGTGCCAGCAGCTTAGGGAAAGGGGAGACCCAGTACTTC
TRBV4-1	TRBJ2-4	many	NA	CASSQESTGGIQYF	TGCGCCAGCAGCCAAGAGTCCACTGGGGGCATTCAGTACTTC
TRBV6-5	TRBJ1-1	NA	NA	CASSLGAKGTEAFF	TGTGCCAGCAGTTTGGGGGCTAAGGGCACTGAAGCTTTCTTT
TRBV9	TRBJ1-5	once	NA	CASSVDPDGNQPQHF	TGTGCCAGCAGCGTGGACCCGGATGGCAATCAGCCCCAGCATTTT
TRBV7-3	TRBJ2-2	NA	TRBD2	CASSLTSGSYTGELFF	TGTGCCAGCAGCTTAACTAGCGGGAGTTACACCGGGGAGCTGTTTTTT
TRBV9	TRBJ2-7	NA	NA	CASSVDRFAYEQYF	TGTGCCAGCAGCGTAGACAGGTTCGCCTACGAGCAGTACTTC
TRBV5-1	TRBJ2-7	few	NA	CASSSRDISNEQYF	TGCGCCAGCAGCTCCCGGGACATATCGAACGAGCAGTACTTC
TRBV10-2	TRBJ2-5	many	TRBD1	CASSQGAQETQYF	TGCGCCAGCAGTCAGGGGGCCCAAGAGACCCAGTACTTC
TRBV9	TRBJ2-7	NA	TRBD2	CASSVGGEGYYEQYF	TGTGCCAGCAGCGTAGGAGGGGAGGGGTACTACGAGCAGTACTTC
TRBV7-7	TRBJ2-5	NA	TRBD1	CASSLTGSRETQYF	TGTGCCAGCAGCCTGACAGGGTCCCGAGAGACCCAGTACTTC
TRBV4-1	TRBJ2-1	few	TRBD1	CASSAAGTGGWDEQFF	TGCGCCAGCAGCGCAGCAGGGACAGGGGGCTGGGATGAGCAGTTCTTC
TRBV20-1	TRBJ2-5	few	NA	CSAGGLLETQYF	TGCAGTGCCGGAGGGCTATTAGAGACCCAGTACTTC
TRBV27	TRBJ2-5	few	TRBD1	CASRAGTGVRETQYF	TGTGCCAGCAGAGCGGGGACAGGGGTACGAGAGACCCAGTACTTC
TRBV11-2	TRBJ2-1	NA	NA	CASSLARQRRDEQFF	TGTGCCAGCAGCTTAGCCAGGCAACGGCGCGATGAGCAGTTCTTC
TRBV14	TRBJ1-3	NA	NA	CASSQDIRIPIYF	TGTGCCAGCAGCCAAGATATTCGCATTCCCATATATTTT
TRBV7-9	TRBJ2-3	NA	NA	CASSLAPRGGKGTDTQYF	TGTGCCAGCAGCTTAGCCCCCAGGGGAGGGAAGGGCACAGATACGCAGTATTTT
TRBV24-1	TRBJ2-3	many	NA	CATSDEDKNTDTQYF	TGTGCCACCAGTGATGAGGACAAAAACACAGATACGCAGTATTTT
TRBV12-3/TRBV12-4	TRBJ2-7	few	NA	CASSPPGPGLYEQYF	TGTGCCAGCAGTCCCCCCGGGCCAGGGCTCTACGAGCAGTACTTC
TRBV12-3/TRBV12-4	TRBJ1-1	few	NA	CASSLTGLVNTEAFF	TGTGCCAGCAGTCTCACAGGGCTGGTGAACACTGAAGCTTTCTTT
TRBV12-3/TRBV12-4	TRBJ1-1	NA	NA	CASSSEVGITEAFF	TGTGCCAGCAGTTCAGAGGTCGGCATCACTGAAGCTTTCTTT
TRBV4-3	TRBJ1-1	few	NA	CASSQGGVMNTEAFF	TGCGCCAGCAGCCAAGGAGGGGTAATGAACACTGAAGCTTTCTTT
TRBV12-3/TRBV12-4	TRBJ1-1	NA	TRBD1	CASSVWTGMSEAFF	TGTGCCAGCAGTGTCTGGACAGGGATGTCTGAAGCTTTCTTT
TRBV29-1	TRBJ1-2	NA	NA	CSVGSPRLHYGYTF	TGCAGCGTCGGCAGCCCGAGGCTCCACTATGGCTACACCTTC
TRBV7-6	TRBJ1-5	few	NA	CASSLDGDSNQPQHF	TGTGCCAGCAGCTTAGACGGGGATAGCAATCAGCCCCAGCATTTT
TRBV9	TRBJ1-6	once	NA	CASSGRRGGSPLHF	TGTGCCAGCAGCGGAAGAAGGGGAGGTTCACCCCTCCACTTT
TRBV5-1	TRBJ1-1	NA	NA	CASSLWGYVPDEAFF	TGCGCCAGCAGCTTGTGGGGTTATGTACCGGACGAAGCTTTCTTT
TRBV4-3	TRBJ2-7	NA	TRBD2	CASSQDLASGEQYF	TGCGCCAGCAGCCAAGATTTGGCTAGCGGGGAGCAGTACTTC
TRBV10-3	TRBJ2-7	NA	TRBD1	CAISDPDRAYEQYF	TGTGCCATCAGTGACCCGGACAGGGCCTACGAGCAGTACTTC
TRBV6-2/TRBV6-3	TRBJ1-5	many	NA	CASSPGTPDSNQPQHF	TGTGCCAGCAGCCCCGGGACACCGGATAGCAATCAGCCCCAGCATTTT
TRBV5-6	TRBJ2-5	NA	NA	CASSWGVQETQYF	TGTGCCAGCAGCTGGGGGGTCCAAGAGACCCAGTACTTC
TRBV12-3/TRBV12-4	TRBJ2-1	many	TRBD2	CASTPQRTSGRERSYNEQFF	TGTGCCAGCACCCCCCAGCGGACTAGCGGGAGGGAAAGGTCCTACAATGAGCAGTTCTTC
TRBV7-9	TRBJ2-3	NA	NA	CASSLEGGLDTQYF	TGTGCCAGCAGCTTAGAAGGGGGACTAGATACGCAGTATTTT
TRBV7-8	TRBJ2-1	few	NA	CASNRPDGDTGPEQFF	TGTGCCAGCAACCGCCCGGACGGGGACACCGGTCCTGAGCAGTTCTTC
TRBV6-6	TRBJ2-6	NA	TRBD1	CASSSPAGRGLSGANVLTF	TGTGCCAGCAGTTCCCCCGCGGGCAGGGGGCTCTCTGGGGCCAACGTCCTGACTTTC
TRBV5-1	TRBJ1-1	NA	NA	CASSLGERAFF	TGCGCCAGCAGCTTGGGGGAGAGGGCTTTCTTT
TRBV7-9	TRBJ2-1	NA	TRBD2	CASSFPSGDTYNEQFF	TGTGCCAGCAGCTTCCCGAGCGGGGATACCTACAATGAGCAGTTCTTC
TRBV12-3/TRBV12-4	TRBJ2-2	NA	NA	CASSPDTWDLSNTGELFF	TGTGCCAGCAGCCCCGACACTTGGGATCTTTCGAACACCGGGGAGCTGTTTTTT
TRBV7-9	TRBJ2-7	NA	NA	CASSSPGRLEQYF	TGTGCCAGCAGCTCACCGGGACGACTCGAGCAGTACTTC
TRBV2	TRBJ1-1	NA	NA	CASRQDRMNTEAFF	TGTGCCAGCAGGCAAGACCGGATGAACACTGAAGCTTTCTTT
TRBV15	TRBJ1-2	NA	NA	CATSRDLGTRGGYTF	TGTGCCACCAGCAGAGATTTGGGGACGCGGGGGGGCTACACCTTC
TRBV5-5	TRBJ2-7	few	NA	CASSLRGPYEQYF	TGTGCCAGCAGCTTGCGGGGTCCCTACGAGCAGTACTTC
TRBV12-3/TRBV12-4	TRBJ2-1	few	TRBD1	CASRPGTAYNEQFF	TGTGCCAGCAGGCCCGGGACAGCATACAATGAGCAGTTCTTC
TRBV6-2/TRBV6-3	TRBJ2-1	NA	NA	CASSYSSRASAEQFF	TGTGCCAGCAGTTACTCGAGTCGAGCCAGCGCAGAGCAGTTCTTC
TRBV12-3/TRBV12-4	TRBJ1-4	NA	NA	CASSLGGVYEKLFF	TGTGCCAGCAGTTTAGGGGGGGTTTATGAAAAACTGTTTTTT
TRBV6-6	TRBJ1-2	NA	NA	CASSIPGDLSHGYTF	TGTGCCAGCAGTATTCCGGGAGATTTAAGCCATGGCTACACCTTC
TRBV12-3/TRBV12-4	TRBJ1-6	few	NA	CASSLERGISPLHF	TGTGCCAGCAGTTTGGAGAGGGGGATTTCACCCCTCCACTTT
TRBV19	TRBJ1-1	NA	NA	CASSILWELNTEAFF	TGTGCCAGTAGTATTCTGTGGGAACTGAACACTGAAGCTTTCTTT
TRBV20-1	TRBJ2-7	NA	NA	CSARGGGAYEQYF	TGCAGTGCCCGGGGAGGGGGGGCTTACGAGCAGTACTTC
TRBV12-3/TRBV12-4	TRBJ2-7	NA	NA	CASSIPLRPYEQYF	TGTGCCAGCAGTATCCCTCTTCGACCCTACGAGCAGTACTTC
TRBV2	TRBJ2-1	NA	TRBD2	CASSAETSGSNEQFF	TGTGCCAGCAGTGCGGAGACTAGCGGGAGCAATGAGCAGTTCTTC